This T cell receptor (beta chain) was sequenced during a study of shared clonotypes between healthy human individuals. Study details: Each donor had three CD4 naive, three CD4 memory, two CD8 naive and one CD8 memory plate. Whole-study findings and limits: Larger estimated richness was generally seen in naive subsets than in memory subsets.

It was at deep level that the assay was run. Libraries were prepared by immunoSEQ multiplex PCR; TCRdb keeps only in-frame clonotypes and omits some of them. This sample has about 2.3 million clones, with roughly 93% found just once. Memory CD4+ cells were the fraction left after CD45RA+ naive selection. Of note for this clone: Its target is unknown.

The receptor was isolated from a man younger than 35 in good health. Some clones in this sample may be carry-over from other donors' samples. Sequenced: naive CD4+ T cells from PBMCs. Subset here: CD45RA+ positively selected.

CDR3 nucleotides: TGTGCCAGTAGTATCCTCGACAGTACCTACGAGCAGTACTTC. Amino acids: CASSILDSTYEQYF. J is TRBJ2-7 and V is TRBV19, with D perhaps TRBD1 (5 bases). The CDR3 is 14 amino acids. V was shortened by 3 bases and J by 2 bases, with 11 bases between the two germline ends. Germline V gives CDR1 LNHDA, CDR2 SQIVND (reference sequence).